This T cell receptor (beta chain) was observed in a study of shared clonotypes between healthy human individuals. Using immunoSEQ multiplex PCR, the repertoire was profiled, and TCRdb retains in-frame clones only, with some absent. The table includes a few million clones, just over 90% detected once. Broader study findings: A reduction in generation probabilities was seen for non-shared clonotypes relative to those shared by all four donors.

The V and J ends lost 3 bases and 4 bases respectively, with 7 bases between them. This CDR3 spans 13 amino acids. Germline CDR1 SGHVS, CDR2 FQNEAQ. A word on this clone: What it recognizes is unknown.

The source of this sequence is a man between 18 and 29 years old in good health. Some clones in this sample may be carry-over from other donors' samples. Sequenced input: naive CD4+ T cells from PBMCs. Subset defined: CD45RA+ positively selected. The chain links TRBV7-8 to TRBJ1-5; no clear D gene. CDR3 DNA: TGTGCCAGCAGCTTTGTAGAAAATCAGCCCCAGCATTTT. This translates into CASSFVENQPQHF. The complete variable domain, with remaining parts taken from reference TRBV7-8 and TRBJ1-5, reads GAGVSQSPRYKVAKRGQDVALRCDPISGHVSLFWYQQALGQGPEFLTYFQNEAQLDKSGLPSDRFFAERPEGSVSTLKIQRTQQEDSAVYLCASSFVENQPQHFGDGTRLSIL.